The 2 T cell receptor beta chains in this list originate from one sample, sequenced in a study of blood T cell repertoires in COVID-19. Profiling relied on immunoSEQ multiplex PCR, and the TCRdb table lists in-frame clones only, not all of them. The repertoire holds some 91,000 clones, with 90% as singletons. Material: peripheral blood. The receptors originated from a man in his sixties with acute or convalescent COVID-19.

The V call is TRBV5-4, the J call TRBJ2-1; D is uncertain. The ends were cut back, 2 bases at V and 0 bases at J, with 9 bases in the middle. The CDR3 totals 15 residues. Germline values: CDR1 SGHNT, CDR2 YYREEE (reference sequence). CDR3 nucleotide sequence: TGTGCCAGCAGCTTCGACTGGAGCTCCTACAATGAGCAGTTCTTC. This sequence encodes CASSFDWSSYNEQFF.

The chain carries TRBV27 and TRBJ2-3, with a weak D call TRBD1 (5 bases). V gave up 5 bases and J gave up 3 bases, with 12 bases separating them. In germline, CDR1 is MNHEY, CDR2 SMNVEV (reference sequence). There are 14 residues in the CDR3. The CDR3 loop is CASSTQQGTDTQYF. CDR3 in DNA: TGTGCCAGCAGTACTCAGCAGGGAACAGATACGCAGTATTTT.